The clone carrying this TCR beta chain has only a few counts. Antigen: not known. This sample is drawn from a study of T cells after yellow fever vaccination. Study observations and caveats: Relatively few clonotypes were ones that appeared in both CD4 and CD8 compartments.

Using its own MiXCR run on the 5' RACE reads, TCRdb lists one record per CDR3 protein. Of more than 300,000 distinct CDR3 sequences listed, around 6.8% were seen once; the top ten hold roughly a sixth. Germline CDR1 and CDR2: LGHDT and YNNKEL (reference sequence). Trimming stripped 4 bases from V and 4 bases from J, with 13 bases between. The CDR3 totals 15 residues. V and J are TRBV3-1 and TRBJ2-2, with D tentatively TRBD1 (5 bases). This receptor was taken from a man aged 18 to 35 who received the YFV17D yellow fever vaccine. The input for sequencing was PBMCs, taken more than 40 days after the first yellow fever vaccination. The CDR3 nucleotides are TGTGCCAGCAGCCCCCGTAGGGGCGTCACCGGGGAGCTGTTTTTT. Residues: CASSPRRGVTGELFF.